A single sample is the source of the 7 T cell receptor beta chains below, sequenced in a study of cytomegalovirus exposure and HLA in healthy donors (TCRdb year 2017). The library relied on the immunoSEQ multiplex PCR assay. For the multiplex PCR, a mixture combining 60 forward primers for TCR Vbeta segments and 13 reverse primers for TCR Jbeta segments was used. TCRdb limited this immuneACCESS table to in-frame rearrangements with V and J called. A share of clones is missing; checked studies link under half to unresolved V genes, and the rest is unexplained. The sample has some 180,000 clones on record, 84% of them singletons. The biggest ten clones account for approximately 1.2% of the sample. Sequenced sample: PBMCs. The source of these receptors is a girl aged 2-10 years in good health and CMV-seropositive.

This clone was counted only a few times. This chain connects TRBV25-1 to TRBJ2-7; D remains unclear. CDR1 is MGHDK and CDR2 is SYGVNS in the germline V gene. V shed 4 bases and J shed 1 base, with 2 bases lying between them. The CDR3 is 11 residues long. Here the CDR3 DNA reads TGTGCCAGCAGTGTATCCTACGAGCAGTACTTC. Translation gives CASSVSYEQYF.

The rearrangement links TRBV27 to TRBJ2-7; TRBD2 agrees at 10 bases. This CDR3 has 16 residues. V lost 5 bases and J lost 3; bases outside the gene matches: 10. Germline V gene lookup returns CDR1 MNHEY and CDR2 SMNVEV (reference sequence). In DNA, the CDR3 is TGTGCCAGCAGTACTTTTTTTCGGACTAGCGGCTACGAGCAGTACTTC. Amino acid sequence: CASSTFFRTSGYEQYF.

The V gene is TRBV11-3, the J gene TRBJ1-1; D is unclear. This CDR3 is built from 12 residues. V was cut by 5 bases and J by 8 bases, with 12 bases left in between. CDR1 is SGHNT and CDR2 is YENEEA in the germline V gene. CDR3 loop: CASSTPTSEAFF. In DNA form, the CDR3 reads TGTGCCAGCAGCACACCCACGTCAGAAGCTTTCTTT. Filled out from reference TRBV11-3 and TRBJ1-1, the complete variable domain reads EAGVVQSPRYKIIEKKQPVAFWCNPISGHNTLYWYLQNLGQGPELLIRYENEEAVDDSQLPKDRFSAERLKGVDSTLKIQPAELGDSAVYLCASSTPTSEAFFGQGTRLTVV.

This chain links TRBV2 with TRBJ1-2, with D possibly matching TRBD1 (6 bases). Germline V gives CDR1 SNHLY, CDR2 FYNNEI. V lost 6 bases and J lost 7, with 18 bases in between. The CDR3 is 14 residues long. In DNA, the CDR3 is TGTGCCAGCAGGGGGGGGCGGGAGTTTTTTGGCTACACCTTC. It encodes CASRGGREFFGYTF. Based on the CDR3 plus reference TRBV2 and TRBJ1-2, the full variable domain is EPEVTQTPSHQVTQMGQEVILRCVPISNHLYFYWYRQILGQKVEFLVSFYNNEISEKSEIFDDQFSVERPDGSNFTLKIRSTKLEDSAMYFCASRGGREFFGYTFGSGTRLTVV.

The V and J genes are TRBV27 and TRBJ1-5; 8 nucleotides agree with TRBD1. The CDR3 is 15 amino acids. CDR1 and CDR2 from the germline V gene are MNHEY and SMNVEV (reference sequence). Trimming at V came to 5 bases and at J to 4 bases, leaving 7 bases not matched to a gene. CDR3 DNA: TGTGCCAGCAGTGCCCAGGGGGCAAGAAATCAGCCCCAGCATTTT. Amino acids: CASSAQGARNQPQHF.

For this clone: At one end the junction does not follow the germline gene, possibly because of a read error. V and J are TRBV7-7 and TRBJ2-3; D might be TRBD2 (6 bases). Per germline, CDR1 SSHAT and CDR2 FNYEAQ (reference sequence). The CDR3 is 14 residues long. The CDR3 DNA reads TGTGCTAGCAGCCCCGGGAGCCTCACAGATACGCAGTATTTT. This codes for CASSPGSLTDTQYF.

The chain combines TRBV13 with TRBJ2-1; 9 positions match TRBD1. This CDR3 comprises 17 residues. With V trimmed by 5 bases and J by 9 bases, 17 bases remained unmatched. Looked up from germline, CDR1 is PRHDT and CDR2 is FYEKMQ (reference sequence). The CDR3 region is CASSPVSGTGSVLEQFF. The CDR3 DNA is TGTGCCAGCAGCCCAGTCTCCGGGACAGGGAGTGTTCTTGAGCAGTTCTTC.